This TCR beta chain was sequenced for a study of blood T cell repertoires in COVID-19. Study as a whole: From the United States, Italy and Spain came samples of acute and convalescent COVID-19. Sources were T cells, B-cell-depleted T cells, or PBMCs; the material itself was cDNA or gDNA.

The germline CDR1 and CDR2 sequences are MDHEN and SYDVKM. The CDR3 consists of 15 residues. V dropped 3 bases and J dropped 5 bases, with 13 bases sitting between them. Original processing methods: How many nucleated cells were present was estimated from reference gene primer amplification. Only in-frame clones appear in the TCRdb table, and some are missing; sequencing was by immunoSEQ multiplex PCR. V and J calls and clone size are given by that table; D and trimming were obtained from the DNA. Of approximately 53,000 clones listed, roughly 80% were seen once; the top ten hold approximately 3%. Sequenced material: peripheral blood. This TCR was recovered from a woman aged 55 to 70 with acute or convalescent COVID-19. The V and J genes are TRBV28 and TRBJ1-4, with D unclear. The CDR3 spells CASSFLRPRNEKLFF. CDR3 bases: TGTGCCAGCAGTTTTCTTCGGCCCAGGAATGAAAAACTGTTTTTT.